The clone carrying this T cell receptor (beta chain) showed up many times. The source of the sample is a study of Graves' ophthalmopathy and Graves' hyperthyroidism. The CDR3 consists of 15 residues. Trimming shortened V by 4 bases and J by 3 bases, and 19 bases separated the two germline ends. Germline V gene lookup returns CDR1 SQVTM and CDR2 ANQGSEA. The authors amplified TCR beta CDR3 regions, and they did so from RNA transcripts for repertoire sequencing. First-round RT-PCR employed HTBI primers, with a second-round multiplex PCR after it. TCRdb re-derived calls from the multiplex PCR reads in MiXCR, one entry per CDR3 protein. The sample has about 740,000 distinct CDR3 sequences, 40% seen once.

The receptor was isolated from an adult man with Graves' ophthalmopathy. The V gene is TRBV29-1, the J gene TRBJ2-7; D possibly matches TRBD1 or TRBD2 (5 bases each). Sequencing was performed on peripheral blood. Here the CDR3 reads CSVAAGVGDGYEQYF. CDR3 nucleotide sequence: TGCAGCGTTGCGGCCGGGGTAGGGGACGGCTACGAGCAGTACTTC.